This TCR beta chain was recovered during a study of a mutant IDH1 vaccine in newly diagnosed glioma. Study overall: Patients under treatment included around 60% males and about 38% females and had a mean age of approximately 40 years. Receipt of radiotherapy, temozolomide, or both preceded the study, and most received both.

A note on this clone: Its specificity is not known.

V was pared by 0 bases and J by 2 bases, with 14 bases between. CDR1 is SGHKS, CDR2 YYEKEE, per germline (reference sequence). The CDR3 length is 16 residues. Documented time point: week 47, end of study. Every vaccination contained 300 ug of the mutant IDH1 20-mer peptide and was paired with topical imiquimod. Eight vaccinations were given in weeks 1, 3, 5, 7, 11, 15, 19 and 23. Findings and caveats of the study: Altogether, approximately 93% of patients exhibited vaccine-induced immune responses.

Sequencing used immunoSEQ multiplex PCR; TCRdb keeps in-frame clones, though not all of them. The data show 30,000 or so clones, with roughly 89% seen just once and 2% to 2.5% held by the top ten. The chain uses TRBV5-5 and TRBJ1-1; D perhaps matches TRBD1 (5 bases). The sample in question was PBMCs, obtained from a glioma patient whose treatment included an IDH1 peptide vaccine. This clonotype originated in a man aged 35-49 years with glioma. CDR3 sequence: CASSLGAGPTNTEAFF. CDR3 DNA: TGTGCCAGCAGCTTGGGGGCGGGACCGACAAACACTGAAGCTTTCTTT.